This T cell receptor (beta chain) derives from a study of T cells in Graves' hyperthyroidism and ophthalmopathy. Study overall: Specimen type is peripheral blood, collected at initial diagnosis prior to any treatment.

Patients affected by ophthalmopathy presented a Clinical Activity Score of at least 3, a NOSPECS grade of at least 4, and disease duration below 3 months. Regions amplified from RNA transcripts were the TCR beta CDR3 regions. HTBI primers drove first-round RT-PCR of the TCR CDR3. TCRdb fed the multiplex PCR reads into MiXCR, producing one record per CDR3 protein. The sample has hundreds of thousands of distinct CDR3 sequences; roughly 15% are singletons. As for this clonotype: Its antigen is not identified.

The CDR3 runs 17 residues. In germline, CDR1 is MNHNS, CDR2 SASEGT. Unmatched junction bases numbered 9, after V lost 1 base and J lost 2 bases. The study, taken as a whole, reports: The model forecast ophthalmopathy, anticipating it by a median about 7 months before onset.

This clonotype originated in a woman in her thirties or forties with Graves' ophthalmopathy. The chain joins TRBV6-1 to TRBJ2-5; 8 bases are shared with TRBD2. Sequenced input: blood. The CDR3 DNA follows: TGTGCCAGCAGTGAAGGTCATGGTGGCGGGAGGCAAGAGACCCAGTACTTC. Translated, it gives CASSEGHGGGRQETQYF.